This note documents a single TCR beta chain sequence. The antigen is unknown. The CDR3 is made up of 17 amino acids. Germline CDR1 is KGHSH and CDR2 is LQKENI. Trimming pared 3 bases from V and 0 bases from J, leaving 18 bases between. This specimen comes from a study of shared clonotypes between healthy human individuals. Study-level background: Ranging from 18 to 49 in age, donors were two women and a few men. Study outcomes and limitations: Sequencing of the sorted subsets was shown by rarefaction to be incomplete despite large depth.

Sequencing used immunoSEQ multiplex PCR; TCRdb keeps in-frame clones, though not all of them. The table shows 2,100,000 or so clones, with around 95% occurring only once. The sample consisted of naive CD4+ T cells sorted from blood. Regarding subset: CD45RA+ positively selected. This clonotype was obtained from a man younger than 35 in good health. The V call is TRBV18, the J call TRBJ2-7; tentative D call: TRBD2 (6 bases). Written as DNA, the CDR3 is TGTGCCAGCTCACCCTGGGTCGGGGGTCCAAACTCCTACGAGCAGTACTTC. Protein sequence: CASSPWVGGPNSYEQYF.